These 8 T cell receptor beta chains were sequenced from one sample in a study of blood T cell repertoires in COVID-19. Repertoires were generated with immunoSEQ multiplex PCR, while TCRdb's copy carries only in-frame clones and drops some. The data contain roughly 63,000 clones, around four fifths of them singletons. The sequenced sample was peripheral blood. These receptors originate from a man of 80 years or more with acute or convalescent COVID-19.

This clone has more than one count but fewer than ten. The V call is TRBV10-3, the J call TRBJ1-1; 7 bases are shared with TRBD1. V trimming: 7 bases; J trimming: 7 bases; junction bases outside the gene matches: 12. CDR3 size: 14 residues. The germline V gene has CDR1 ENHRY and CDR2 SYGVKD. The CDR3 DNA reads as TGTGCCATCAATACAGGGGACCTCCCCAATGAAGCTTTCTTT. Its protein product is CAINTGDLPNEAFF.

The genes are TRBV5-1 and TRBJ1-1; 8 nucleotides agree with TRBD1. The V and J ends lost 6 bases and 1 base, in that order; junction bases with no gene match: 8. The CDR3 extends over 15 amino acids. Germline V gene sequence: CDR1 SGHRS, CDR2 YFSETQ. CDR3 DNA: TGCGCCAGCACCCGGACAGGGTCAGCGAACACTGAAGCTTTCTTT. It is translated as CASTRTGSANTEAFF.

This clone was detected only once. The rearrangement uses TRBV2 and TRBJ2-7; D unclear. Trimming took off 6 bases at V and 0 bases at J, with 3 bases between the two ends. This CDR3 spans 11 amino acids. Germline V gene data show CDR1 as SNHLY and CDR2 as FYNNEI. This chain's CDR3 is CASRSSYEQYF. The CDR3 nucleotides are TGTGCCAGCAGGAGCTCCTACGAGCAGTACTTC.

This clone was seen just once. The chain combines TRBV6-5 with TRBJ2-1; no definite D call. Germline assignment: CDR1 MNHEY and CDR2 SVGAGI. CDR3 length: 14 residues. V was cut by 0 bases and J by 7 bases, with 10 bases left in between. CDR3 coding DNA: TGTGCCAGCAGTTACTCATATGCCGGGAATGAGCAGTTCTTC. Its protein product is CASSYSYAGNEQFF.

Only one count was recorded for this clone. The rearrangement joins TRBV15 to TRBJ1-2; D gene unclear. V dropped 0 bases and J dropped 5 bases, with 13 bases sitting between them. This CDR3 contains 15 residues. The germline V gene has CDR1 LNHNV and CDR2 YYDKDF (reference sequence). The CDR3 sequence: CATSRDASGAYGYTF. The CDR3 DNA sequence: TGTGCCACCAGCAGAGATGCGTCGGGTGCGTATGGCTACACCTTC.

The chain uses TRBV28 and TRBJ2-1; D might be TRBD1 (6 bases). CDR3 length: 15 amino acids. V was cut by 7 bases and J by 9 bases, with 22 bases left in between. CDR1 and CDR2 from the germline V gene are MDHEN and SYDVKM. This chain's CDR3 is CASNNGGETYGEQFF. CDR3 DNA sequence: TGTGCCAGCAACAATGGGGGCGAGACTTACGGTGAGCAGTTCTTC.

The DNA of the CDR3 is TGCGCCAGCAGCTTGGACAGTCGCGGGGAGCTGTTTTTT. It yields the protein CASSLDSRGELFF. V and J are TRBV5-1 and TRBJ2-2; D uncertain. CDR1 is SGHRS and CDR2 is YFSETQ in the germline V gene. CDR3 size: 13 residues. V was trimmed by 0 bases and J by 7 bases, leaving 7 bases between them.

The CDR3 DNA follows: TGTGCCACCAGTGACTCTGCCGGGACAGGGAACTACAATGAGCAGTTCTTC. Translated: CATSDSAGTGNYNEQFF. This chain uses TRBV24-1 with TRBJ2-1, with TRBD1 matching over 9 bases. J gave up 3 bases and V 4 bases, and 9 bases lay outside the gene matches. The germline gives CDR1 KGHDR, CDR2 SFDVKD. This CDR3 is built from 17 residues.